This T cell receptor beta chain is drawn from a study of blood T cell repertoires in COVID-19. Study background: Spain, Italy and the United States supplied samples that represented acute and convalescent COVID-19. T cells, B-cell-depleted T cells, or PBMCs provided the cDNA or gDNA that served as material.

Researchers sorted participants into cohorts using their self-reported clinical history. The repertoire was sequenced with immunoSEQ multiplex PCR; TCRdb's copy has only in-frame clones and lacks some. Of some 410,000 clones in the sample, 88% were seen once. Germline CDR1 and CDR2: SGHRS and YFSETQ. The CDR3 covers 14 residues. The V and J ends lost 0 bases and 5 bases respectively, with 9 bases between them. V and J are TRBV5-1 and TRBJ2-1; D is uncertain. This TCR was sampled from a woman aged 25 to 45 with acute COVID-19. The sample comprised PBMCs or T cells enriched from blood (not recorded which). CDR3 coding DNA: TGCGCCAGCAGCTTGGACTTCCCTGACAATGAGCAGTTCTTC. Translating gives CASSLDFPDNEQFF.